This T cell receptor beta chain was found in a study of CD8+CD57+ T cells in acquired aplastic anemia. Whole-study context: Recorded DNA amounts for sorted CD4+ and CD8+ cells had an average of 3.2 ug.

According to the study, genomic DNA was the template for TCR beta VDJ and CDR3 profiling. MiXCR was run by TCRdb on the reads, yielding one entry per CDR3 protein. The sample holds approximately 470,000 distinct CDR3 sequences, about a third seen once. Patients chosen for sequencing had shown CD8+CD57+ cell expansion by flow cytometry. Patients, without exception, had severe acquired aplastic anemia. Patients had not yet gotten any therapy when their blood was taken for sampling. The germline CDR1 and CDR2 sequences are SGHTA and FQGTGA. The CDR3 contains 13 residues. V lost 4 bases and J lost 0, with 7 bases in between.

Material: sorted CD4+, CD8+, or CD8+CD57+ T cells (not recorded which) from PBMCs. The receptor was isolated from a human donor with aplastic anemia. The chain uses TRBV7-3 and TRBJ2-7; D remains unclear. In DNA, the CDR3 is TGTGCCAGCAGCTCAACCCCCTCCTACGAGCAGTACTTC. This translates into CASSSTPSYEQYF.